This TCR beta chain was obtained from a study of beta chain features in type 1 diabetes. General study points: A potential PCR bias toward shorter templates would be equal in patient and control samples.

TCRB transcripts that were expressed got sequenced, as all of the isolated RNA had been reverse transcribed. Measured with immunoSEQ multiplex PCR; TCRdb has only the in-frame clones, and not every one. The table includes about 320,000 clones, roughly 15% detected once. This clone was detected a few times. The antigen is unknown. CDR1 is LNHDA, CDR2 SQIVND, per germline (reference sequence). Trimming pared 4 bases from V and 5 bases from J, leaving 15 bases between. This CDR3 has 15 residues. The sequence came from a man younger than 45 in good health. Sequences were obtained from central memory CD4+ T cells from blood. The chain recombines TRBV19 with TRBJ2-1; D possibly corresponds to TRBD1 (6 bases). The CDR3 coding sequence is TGTGCCAGTAGTACAGGGACACTTTCGCACAATGAGCAGTTCTTC. This codes for CASSTGTLSHNEQFF.